The 12 T cell receptor beta chains listed next were all sequenced from one sample in a study of cytomegalovirus exposure and HLA in healthy donors. This PCR relied on a set of 60 Vbeta primers and 13 Jbeta primers. Only in-frame clones appear in the TCRdb table, and some are missing; sequencing was by immunoSEQ multiplex PCR. There are 210,000 or so clones in the sample; roughly 89% occur only once, and about 1% lies in the top ten. The sample taken for sequencing was PBMCs. These receptors originate from a woman aged 18 to 35 in good health and CMV-seronegative.

This rearrangement joins TRBV25-1 to TRBJ2-3; 8 bases agree with TRBD2. The CDR3 extends over 17 amino acids. J gave up 0 bases and V 6 bases, and 11 bases lay outside the gene matches. From germline, CDR1 is MGHDK and CDR2 SYGVNS. The CDR3 region has the DNA TGTGCCAGCAGCGGCGGGAGGACCCTATCTAGCACAGATACGCAGTATTTT. It yields the protein CASSGGRTLSSTDTQYF.

The chain recombines TRBV11-2 with TRBJ2-7; D might be TRBD2 (6 bases). Trimming stripped 2 bases from V and 1 base from J, with 6 bases between. CDR3 size: 13 residues. Germline V gives CDR1 SGHAT, CDR2 FQNNGV. The DNA of the CDR3 is TGTGCCAGCAGCTTACGGGGGTCCTACGAGCAGTACTTC. Translation gives CASSLRGSYEQYF.

The sample holds one count of this clone. The chain links TRBV15 to TRBJ1-3, with D tentatively TRBD1 (5 bases). Trimming removed 2 bases from V and 5 bases from J, with 10 bases in between. This CDR3 is built from 14 residues. Germline V CDR1 and CDR2: LNHNV, YYDKDF (reference sequence). This CDR3 is CATSRRQGRNTIYF. CDR3 nucleotides: TGTGCCACCAGCAGAAGGCAGGGAAGAAACACCATATATTTT. The full variable domain, rest sourced from reference TRBV15 and TRBJ1-3, is DAMVIQNPRYQVTQFGKPVTLSCSQTLNHNVMYWYQQKSSQAPKLLFHYYDKDFNNEADTPDNFQSRRPNTSFCFLDIRSPGLGDTAMYLCATSRRQGRNTIYFGEGSWLTVV.

V and J are TRBV7-2 and TRBJ2-1, with D tentatively TRBD1 (6 bases). The CDR3 covers 15 residues. Germline V CDR1 and CDR2: SGHTA, FQGNSA. The V gene lost 1 base and the J gene lost 4 bases, with 11 bases spanning the gap. In nucleotides, the CDR3 is TGTGCCAGCAGCTTAGGACAGGTTCTATACAATGAGCAGTTCTTC. Translating it yields CASSLGQVLYNEQFF.

The chain carries TRBV25-1 and TRBJ2-1, with 9 bases identical to TRBD2. This CDR3 region has 15 residues. CDR1 is MGHDK, CDR2 SYGVNS, per germline. The V segment lost 5 bases and the J segment 5 bases; nucleotides outside the gene matches: 7. CDR3 region: CASSSLGGGDNEQFF. The CDR3 coding sequence is TGTGCCAGCAGTTCCCTAGGCGGGGGGGACAATGAGCAGTTCTTC. The entire variable domain, with the rest obtained from reference TRBV25-1 and TRBJ2-1, is as follows: EADIYQTPRYLVIGTGKKITLECSQTMGHDKMYWYQQDPGMELHLIHYSYGVNSTEKGDLSSESTVSRIRTEHFPLTLESARPSHTSQYLCASSSLGGGDNEQFFGPGTRLTVL.

This sequence joins TRBV21-1 and TRBJ2-7; TRBD2 was called by the table and not checked on the DNA. TRBV21-1 is a documented pseudogene. This CDR3 spans 15 amino acids. CDR3 sequence reads: CASSRVAASEYEQYF. The CDR3 nucleotides read TGTGCCAGCAGCAGAGTAGCGGCATCAGAGTACGAGCAGTACTTC.

In nucleotides, the CDR3 is TGTGCCAGCAGTAACCGGGACAGGGGACCCTTAGCGGGAAACACCGGGGAGCTGTTTTTT. Amino acid sequence: CASSNRDRGPLAGNTGELFF. The rearrangement joins TRBV27 to TRBJ2-2; TRBD1 matches 10 bases. CDR1 and CDR2 (germline): MNHEY, SMNVEV (reference sequence). Trimming removed 5 bases from V and 2 bases from J; junction bases left unmatched: 17. The CDR3 runs to 20 residues.

The chain carries TRBV7-9 and TRBJ2-7, with 8 nucleotides matching TRBD2. J was trimmed by 3 bases and V by 1 base; bases with no gene match: 11. CDR3 length: 17 amino acids. Germline loops: CDR1 SEHNR, CDR2 FQNEAQ (reference sequence). CDR3 sequence reads: CASSLVRGGTVDYEQYF. The CDR3 bases are TGTGCCAGCAGCTTAGTTCGGGGGGGCACCGTTGACTACGAGCAGTACTTC.

The chain is built from TRBV7-9 and TRBJ1-2; D unclear. The CDR3 runs 12 residues. Per germline, CDR1 SEHNR and CDR2 FQNEAQ (reference sequence). With 1 base removed from V and 3 bases from J, the gap between germline ends came to 3 bases. CDR3 sequence reads: CASSLEHYGYTF. CDR3 nucleotides: TGTGCCAGCAGCTTAGAGCACTATGGCTACACCTTC.

In its sample, this clone was seen once. V usage is TRBV30 and J usage is TRBJ2-2; the match to TRBD2 covers 16 bases. Losses at the gene ends were 5 bases for V and 4 bases for J; bases not matched to a gene: 10. CDR1 and CDR2 from the germline V gene are GTSNPN and SVGIG (reference sequence). The CDR3 length is 18 residues. The CDR3 is CAWSRPGLAGGITGELFF. The CDR3 DNA reads TGTGCCTGGTCAAGGCCGGGACTAGCGGGAGGGATCACCGGGGAGCTGTTTTTT.

The rearrangement uses TRBV4-1 and TRBJ2-5, with TRBD2 identical over 11 bases. This CDR3 has 17 residues. CDR1 is MGHRA, CDR2 YSYEKL, per germline. J lost 5 bases, V lost 0 bases, and 8 bases had no gene match. The CDR3 coding sequence is TGCGCCAGCAGCCAAGACGGAGGACTAGCGGGCCGGGAGACCCAGTACTTC. Its protein is CASSQDGGLAGRETQYF.

This chain joins TRBV14 and TRBJ1-2; 8 nucleotides match TRBD1. In germline, CDR1 is SGHDN, CDR2 FVKESK. The CDR3 sequence is 18 residues long. V lost 4 bases, J lost 4 bases, and 17 bases stayed unmatched. In nucleotides, the CDR3 is TGTGCCAGCAGCCCCGCGGACAGGGTCCTAGCTTCGACCTATGGCTACACCTTC. Residues: CASSPADRVLASTYGYTF.